Below, 2 T cell receptor beta chains from the same sample are listed, as sequenced in a study of blood T cell repertoires in COVID-19. Sequencing was performed with immunoSEQ multiplex PCR; in TCRdb, only in-frame clones are kept and a portion is missing. The top ten clones hold 0.95% to 1.3% of a sample with about 310,000 clones, almost 90% of them seen once. The sequenced sample was peripheral blood. Receptor source: a woman between 40 and 50 years old with COVID-19, enrolled during active disease.

The chain is built from TRBV27 and TRBJ1-1; tentatively, D is TRBD1 (6 bases). The CDR3 runs 15 residues. CDR1 and CDR2 (germline): MNHEY, SMNVEV (reference sequence). V was trimmed by 0 bases and J by 3 bases, leaving 11 bases between them. The CDR3 DNA reads as TGTGCCAGCAGTTTATCGTATACAGGGTACACTGAAGCTTTCTTT. Translated: CASSLSYTGYTEAFF.

V gene TRBV4-3 combines with J gene TRBJ2-1; TRBD1 matches at 12 bases. V lost 2 bases and J lost 9; bases outside the gene matches: 8. This CDR3 spans 16 amino acids. Germline-derived CDR1 and CDR2 are LGHNA and YSLEER. CDR3 nucleotides: TGCGCCAGCAGCCAATTCCCCGGGACAGGGGGCTCTGAGCAGTTCTTC. Translated: CASSQFPGTGGSEQFF.